This T cell receptor (beta chain) appears in the sequencing data of a study of blood T cell repertoires in COVID-19. Study-level information: Sites across the United States, Italy and Spain contributed samples from acute and convalescent COVID-19.

As handled by the study authors: Amplified reference gene primers provided the basis for estimating nucleated cell counts. Assay used: immunoSEQ multiplex PCR; TCRdb lists only in-frame clones, some missing. From that table come the V and J calls and clone size; the DNA was used to work out D and trimming. The repertoire holds a few hundred thousand clones, with 75% to 90% as singletons. This CDR3 has 14 amino acids. After removal of 1 base from V and 4 bases from J, the junction contained 3 bases not matched to a gene. Germline CDR1 and CDR2: MNHNS and SASEGT. This clone has a handful of counts. The V and J genes are TRBV6-1 and TRBJ1-1, with 7 bases aligning to TRBD1. This clonotype originated in a woman under 30 with acute or convalescent COVID-19. Source material: peripheral blood. CDR3 nucleotide sequence: TGTGCCAGCAGTGAAGTCTCAGGGGGCACTGAAGCTTTCTTT. Protein sequence: CASSEVSGGTEAFF.